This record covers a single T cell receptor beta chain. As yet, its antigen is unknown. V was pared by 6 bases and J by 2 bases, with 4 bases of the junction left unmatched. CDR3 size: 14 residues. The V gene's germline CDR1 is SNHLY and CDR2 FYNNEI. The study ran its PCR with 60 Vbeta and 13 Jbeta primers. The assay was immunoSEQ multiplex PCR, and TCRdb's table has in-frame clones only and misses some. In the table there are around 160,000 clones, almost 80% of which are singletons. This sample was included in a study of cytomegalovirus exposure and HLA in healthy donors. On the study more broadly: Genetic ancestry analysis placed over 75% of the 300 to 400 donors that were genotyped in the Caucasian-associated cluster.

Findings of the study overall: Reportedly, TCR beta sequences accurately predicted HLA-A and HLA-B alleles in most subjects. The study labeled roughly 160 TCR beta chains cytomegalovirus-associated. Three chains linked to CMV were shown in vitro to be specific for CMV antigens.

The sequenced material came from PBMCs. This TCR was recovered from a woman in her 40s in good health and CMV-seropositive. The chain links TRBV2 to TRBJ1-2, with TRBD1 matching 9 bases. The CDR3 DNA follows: TGTGCCAGCAGAGGGACAGGGATGAACTATGGCTACACCTTC. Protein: CASRGTGMNYGYTF.